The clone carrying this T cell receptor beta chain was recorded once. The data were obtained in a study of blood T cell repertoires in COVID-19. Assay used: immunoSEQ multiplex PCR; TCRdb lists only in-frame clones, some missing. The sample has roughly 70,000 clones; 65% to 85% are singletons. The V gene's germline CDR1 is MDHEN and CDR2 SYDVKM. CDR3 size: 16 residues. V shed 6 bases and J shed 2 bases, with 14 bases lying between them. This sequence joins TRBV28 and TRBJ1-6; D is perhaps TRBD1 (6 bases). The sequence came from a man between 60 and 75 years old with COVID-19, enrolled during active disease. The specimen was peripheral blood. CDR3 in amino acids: CASRWQGSTYNSPLHF. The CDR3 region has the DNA TGTGCCAGCAGGTGGCAGGGGAGCACCTATAATTCACCCCTCCACTTT.